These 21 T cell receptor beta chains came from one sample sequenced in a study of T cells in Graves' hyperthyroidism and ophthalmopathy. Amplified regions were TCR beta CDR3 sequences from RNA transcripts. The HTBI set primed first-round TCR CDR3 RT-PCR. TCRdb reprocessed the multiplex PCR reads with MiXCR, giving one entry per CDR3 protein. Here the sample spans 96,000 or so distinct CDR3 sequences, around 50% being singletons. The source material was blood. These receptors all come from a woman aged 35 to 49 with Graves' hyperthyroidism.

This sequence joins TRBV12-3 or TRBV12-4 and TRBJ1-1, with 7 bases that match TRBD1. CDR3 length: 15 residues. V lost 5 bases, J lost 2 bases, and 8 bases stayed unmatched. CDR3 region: CASSRRQGSNTEAFF. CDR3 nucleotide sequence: TGTGCCAGCAGTAGGAGACAGGGATCCAACACTGAAGCTTTCTTT.

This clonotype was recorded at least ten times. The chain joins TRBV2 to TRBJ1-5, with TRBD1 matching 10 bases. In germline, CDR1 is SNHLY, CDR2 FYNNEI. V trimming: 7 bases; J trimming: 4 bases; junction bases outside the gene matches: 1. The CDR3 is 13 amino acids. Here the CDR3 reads CASKDRGNQPQHF. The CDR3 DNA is TGTGCCAGCAAGGACAGGGGGAATCAGCCCCAGCATTTT.

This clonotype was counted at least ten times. The CDR3 sequence is CSVLRASGWSYEQYF. CDR3 sequence (DNA): TGCAGCGTCCTAAGGGCTAGCGGGTGGTCCTACGAGCAGTACTTC. The V call is TRBV29-1, the J call TRBJ2-7, with 8 bases identical to TRBD2. The CDR3 sequence is 15 residues long. V lost 6 bases, J lost 1 base, and 11 bases stayed unmatched. Germline V lookup: CDR1 SQVTM, CDR2 ANQGSEA.

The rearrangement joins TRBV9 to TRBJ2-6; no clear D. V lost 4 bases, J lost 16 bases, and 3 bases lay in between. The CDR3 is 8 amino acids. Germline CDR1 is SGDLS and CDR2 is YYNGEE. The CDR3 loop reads CASSPLTF. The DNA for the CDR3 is TGTGCCAGCAGCCCACTGACTTTC.

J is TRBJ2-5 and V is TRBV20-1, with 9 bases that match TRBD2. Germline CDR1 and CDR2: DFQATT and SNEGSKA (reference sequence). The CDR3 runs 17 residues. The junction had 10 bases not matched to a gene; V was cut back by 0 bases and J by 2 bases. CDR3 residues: CSAREEREAPLQETQYF. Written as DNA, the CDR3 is TGCAGTGCTAGAGAAGAGCGGGAGGCCCCCCTTCAAGAGACCCAGTACTTC.

As DNA, the CDR3 is TGTGCCATCAGTGAGGGCCGAACTAATGAAAAACTGTTTTTT. It yields the protein CAISEGRTNEKLFF. The chain joins TRBV10-3 to TRBJ1-4; no reliable D call. V was pared by 2 bases and J by 1 base, with 5 bases between. The CDR3 covers 14 residues. Germline CDR1 and CDR2: ENHRY and SYGVKD.

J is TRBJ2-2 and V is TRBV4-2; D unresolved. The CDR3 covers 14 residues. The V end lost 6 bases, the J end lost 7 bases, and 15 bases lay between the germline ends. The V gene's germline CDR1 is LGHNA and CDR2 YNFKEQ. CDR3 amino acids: CASSLVMVFGELFF. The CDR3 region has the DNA TGTGCCAGCAGTTTAGTCATGGTCTTCGGGGAGCTGTTTTTT.

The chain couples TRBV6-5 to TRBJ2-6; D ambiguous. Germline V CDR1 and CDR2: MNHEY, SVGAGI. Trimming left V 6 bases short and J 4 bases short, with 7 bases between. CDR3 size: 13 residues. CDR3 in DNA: TGTGCCAGCAGAACCTCCGGGGCCAACGTCCTGACTTTC. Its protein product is CASRTSGANVLTF.

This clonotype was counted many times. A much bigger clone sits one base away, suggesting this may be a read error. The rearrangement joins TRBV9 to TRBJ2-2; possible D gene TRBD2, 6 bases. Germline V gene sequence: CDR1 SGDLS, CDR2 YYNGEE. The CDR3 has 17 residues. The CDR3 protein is CTSSVGRWEANTGELFF. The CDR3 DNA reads TGTACCAGCAGCGTAGGAAGGTGGGAGGCTAACACCGGGGAGCTGTTTTTT. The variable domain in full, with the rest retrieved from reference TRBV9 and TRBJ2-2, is DSGVTQTPKHLITATGQRVTLRCSPRSGDLSVYWYQQSLDQGLQFLIQYYNGEERAKGNILERFSAQQFPDLHSELNLSSLELGDSALYFCTSSVGRWEANTGELFFGEGSRLTVL.

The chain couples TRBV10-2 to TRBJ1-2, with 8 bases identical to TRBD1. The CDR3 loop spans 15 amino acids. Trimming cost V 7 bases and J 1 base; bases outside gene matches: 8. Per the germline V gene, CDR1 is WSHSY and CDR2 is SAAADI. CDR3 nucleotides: TGCGCCAGCAAGGTGGGACAGGTGTATAACTATGGCTACACCTTC. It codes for CASKVGQVYNYGYTF.

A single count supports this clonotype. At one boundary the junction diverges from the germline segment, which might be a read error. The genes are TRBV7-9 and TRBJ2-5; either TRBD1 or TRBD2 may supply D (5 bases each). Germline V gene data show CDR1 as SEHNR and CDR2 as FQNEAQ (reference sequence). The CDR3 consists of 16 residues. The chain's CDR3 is CASSPDGHGAGETQHF. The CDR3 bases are TGTGCCAGCAGCCCCGACGGGCACGGGGCTGGAGAGACCCAGCACTTC.

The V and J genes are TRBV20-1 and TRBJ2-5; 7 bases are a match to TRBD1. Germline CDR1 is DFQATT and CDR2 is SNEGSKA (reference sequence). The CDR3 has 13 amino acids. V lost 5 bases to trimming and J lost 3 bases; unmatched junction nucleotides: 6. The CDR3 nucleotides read TGCAGTGCTTCCGGGACAGTAAAAGAGACCCAGTACTTC. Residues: CSASGTVKETQYF.

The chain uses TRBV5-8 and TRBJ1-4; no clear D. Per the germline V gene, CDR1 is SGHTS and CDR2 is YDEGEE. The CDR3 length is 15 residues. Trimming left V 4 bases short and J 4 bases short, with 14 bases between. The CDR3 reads CASSPGRTLNEKLFF. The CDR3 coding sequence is TGTGCCAGCAGCCCTGGGAGGACGCTTAATGAAAAACTGTTTTTT.

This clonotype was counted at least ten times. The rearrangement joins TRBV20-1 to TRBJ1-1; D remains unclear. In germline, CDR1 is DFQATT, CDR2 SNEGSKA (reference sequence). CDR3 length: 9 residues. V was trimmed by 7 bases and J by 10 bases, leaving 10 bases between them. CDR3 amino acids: CSVRLGAFF. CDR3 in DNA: TGCAGTGTTAGGTTGGGAGCTTTCTTT.

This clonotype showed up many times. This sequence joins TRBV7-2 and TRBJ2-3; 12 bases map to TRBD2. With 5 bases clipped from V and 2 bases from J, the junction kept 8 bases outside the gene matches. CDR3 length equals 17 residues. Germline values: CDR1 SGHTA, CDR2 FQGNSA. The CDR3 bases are TGTGCCAGCAGCCAGACTAGCGGGAGTGTCGTCACAGATACGCAGTATTTT. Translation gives CASSQTSGSVVTDTQYF.

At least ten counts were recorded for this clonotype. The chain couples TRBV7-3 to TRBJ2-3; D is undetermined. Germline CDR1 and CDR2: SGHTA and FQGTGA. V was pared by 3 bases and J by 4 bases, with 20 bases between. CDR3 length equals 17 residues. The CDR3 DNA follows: TGTGCCAGCAGCTTCAGAGGACGGTCTGGCGTAGCAGATACGCAGTATTTT. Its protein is CASSFRGRSGVADTQYF.

CDR3 region: CSASVGELFF. In nucleotides, the CDR3 is TGCAGTGCTAGTGTCGGGGAGCTGTTTTTT. V and J are TRBV20-1 and TRBJ2-2, with D unresolved. Trimming took 3 bases from V and 7 from J, leaving 3 bases between them. This CDR3 is built from 10 residues. Germline V gives CDR1 DFQATT, CDR2 SNEGSKA (reference sequence).

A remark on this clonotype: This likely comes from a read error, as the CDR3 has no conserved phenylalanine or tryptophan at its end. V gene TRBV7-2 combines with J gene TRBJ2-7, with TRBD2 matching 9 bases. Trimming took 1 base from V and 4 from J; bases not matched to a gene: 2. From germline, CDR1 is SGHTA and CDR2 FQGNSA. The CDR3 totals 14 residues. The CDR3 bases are TGTGCCAGCAGCTTAGGTGGACTAGCGTACGAGCAGTACTCC. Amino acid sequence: CASSLGGLAYEQYS.

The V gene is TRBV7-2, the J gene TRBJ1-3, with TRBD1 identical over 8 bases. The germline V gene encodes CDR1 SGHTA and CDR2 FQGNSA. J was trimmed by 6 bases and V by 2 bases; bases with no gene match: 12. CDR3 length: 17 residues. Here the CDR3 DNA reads TGTGCCAGCAGCTTATGGCAGGGGGCGACTGGCTTAAACACCATATATTTT. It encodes CASSLWQGATGLNTIYF.

The CDR3 sequence: CASSWDRTPCEQYF. As DNA, the CDR3 is TGTGCCAGCAGTTGGGACAGGACACCCTGCGAGCAGTACTTC. This chain uses TRBV27 with TRBJ2-7; 8 bases map to TRBD1. The CDR3 is 14 residues long. V gave up 4 bases and J gave up 6 bases; unmatched junction bases: 8. The germline V gene encodes CDR1 MNHEY and CDR2 SMNVEV (reference sequence).

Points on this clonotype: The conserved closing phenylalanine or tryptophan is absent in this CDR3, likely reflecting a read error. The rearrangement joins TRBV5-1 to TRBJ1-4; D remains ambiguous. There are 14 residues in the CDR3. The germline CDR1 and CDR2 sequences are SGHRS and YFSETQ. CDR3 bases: TGCGCTAGCAGCCAGGAGGGAGGTCGAGAAAAACTGTTTCTT. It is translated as CASSQEGGREKLFL.